The 9 T cell receptor beta chains reported below all come from one sample, sequenced in a study of T cells after yellow fever vaccination. Via MiXCR, TCRdb re-called the 5' RACE reads, giving one row per CDR3 protein. The table records under 200,000 distinct CDR3 sequences, 6% to 7.5% of them present only once. The specimen comprised CD4+ T cells sorted from PBMCs, sampled less than 6 days after the first yellow fever vaccination. The source is a man younger than 35 who received the YFV17D yellow fever vaccine.

This clonotype was detected many times. The V gene is TRBV12-3 or TRBV12-4, the J gene TRBJ1-5; D not resolved. Trimming stripped 5 bases from V and 1 base from J, with 9 bases between. The CDR3 extends over 14 amino acids. The CDR3 DNA follows: TGTGCCAGCAGTCTTTGGGGAAGCAATCAGCCCCAGCATTTT. This gives the protein CASSLWGSNQPQHF.

In this sample, this clonotype turned up many times. V gene TRBV29-1 combines with J gene TRBJ1-1, with D hard to call. The V and J ends lost 8 bases and 0 bases respectively, with 10 bases between them. The CDR3 is 12 amino acids. Per the germline V gene, CDR1 is SQVTM and CDR2 is ANQGSEA. The CDR3 DNA sequence: TGCAGCCCCCTCCGGGTGAACACTGAAGCTTTCTTT. Translated, it gives CSPLRVNTEAFF.

This clonotype was picked up a small number of times. The chain carries TRBV6-2 or TRBV6-3 and TRBJ1-1; 7 bases fit TRBD1. Unmatched junction bases numbered 7, after V lost 3 bases and J lost 3 bases. This CDR3 has 15 amino acids. Germline V gene lookup returns CDR1 MNHEY and CDR2 SVGEGT. In DNA form, the CDR3 reads TGTGCCAGCAGTTATGGACCAGGGGGGTACACTGAAGCTTTCTTT. Translation: CASSYGPGGYTEAFF.

This clonotype was observed many times. The J gene is TRBJ1-1, the V gene TRBV9; weak D call: TRBD1 (5 bases). The V gene's germline CDR1 is SGDLS and CDR2 YYNGEE. There are 15 residues in the CDR3. V lost 0 bases and J 2 bases, leaving 11 bases between the germline ends. The CDR3, as DNA: TGTGCCAGCAGCGTAGGTCCCCAGGGCAACACTGAAGCTTTCTTT. Translating gives CASSVGPQGNTEAFF.

This clonotype has ten or more counts. This rearrangement joins TRBV7-3 to TRBJ1-1; D is unclear. CDR1 is SGHTA and CDR2 is FQGTGA in the germline V gene. The CDR3 contains 13 residues. V was pared by 1 base and J by 3 bases, with 6 bases between. CDR3 residues: CASSLNGDTEAFF. CDR3 in DNA: TGTGCCAGCAGCTTAAACGGGGACACTGAAGCTTTCTTT.

The chain employs TRBV4-1 and TRBJ2-3; 9 bases fit TRBD1. This CDR3 has 18 residues. Trimming removed 4 bases from V and 4 bases from J; junction bases left unmatched: 15. Germline assignment: CDR1 MGHRA and CDR2 YSYEKL. CDR3: CASSLEALQGAQPDTQYF. The CDR3 DNA is TGCGCCAGCAGCCTAGAAGCCCTACAGGGGGCGCAGCCAGATACGCAGTATTTT.

This chain uses TRBV3-1 with TRBJ1-6, with D perhaps TRBD1 (6 bases). V gave up 3 bases and J gave up 10 bases, with 16 bases separating them. Germline V lookup: CDR1 LGHDT, CDR2 YNNKEL (reference sequence). The CDR3 covers 15 residues. CDR3 sequence: CASSQTGPFKSPLHF. DNA for the CDR3: TGTGCCAGCAGCCAGACAGGCCCTTTCAAGTCACCCCTCCACTTT.

The sample holds many counts of this clonotype. This rearrangement joins TRBV7-2 to TRBJ2-1; unclear D gene. Between the trimmed V and J ends, which lost 6 bases and 1 base, there was a span of 10 bases. Germline CDR1 and CDR2: SGHTA and FQGNSA. This CDR3 is 14 amino acids long. This chain's CDR3 is CASSPVGSYNEQFF. The CDR3 DNA sequence: TGTGCCAGCAGTCCCGTGGGGTCCTACAATGAGCAGTTCTTC.

This clonotype was observed many times. This chain connects TRBV7-8 to TRBJ2-1; D unclear. V was shortened by 0 bases and J by 2 bases, with 11 bases between the two germline ends. CDR1 is SGHVS, CDR2 FQNEAQ, per germline. The CDR3 consists of 16 residues. The CDR3 is CASSLALYRTYNEQFF. In DNA form, the CDR3 reads TGTGCCAGCAGCTTAGCTCTCTACAGAACCTACAATGAGCAGTTCTTC.